The 20 T cell receptor beta chains reported below all come from one sample, sequenced in a study of T cell repertoires in cytomegalovirus infection. No antigen is known for these receptors. From the reads, TCRdb called clonotypes with MiXCR, one entry per CDR3 protein. The data contain under 500,000 distinct CDR3 sequences, more than 40% of them singletons. The material sequenced was cultured PBMCs, taken from culture after CMV antigen stimulation. The source is a human donor in good health (CMV status not recorded). Some clones in this sample may be carry-over from other donors' samples.

The chain couples TRBV9 to TRBJ2-3, with TRBD2 matching over 8 bases. Germline V gene lookup returns CDR1 SGDLS and CDR2 YYNGEE. The trim removed 4 bases at V and 5 bases at J, leaving 9 bases unmatched. The CDR3 totals 15 residues. This CDR3 is CASSRGGQDKDTQYF. Here the CDR3 DNA reads TGTGCCAGCAGCCGGGGGGGGCAAGACAAAGATACGCAGTATTTT.

V is TRBV19 and J is TRBJ1-5; D may be TRBD1 (5 bases). The CDR3 length is 13 residues. The V and J ends lost 5 bases and 3 bases respectively, with 8 bases between them. Germline V gene lookup returns CDR1 LNHDA and CDR2 SQIVND (reference sequence). The CDR3 nucleotides read TGTGCCAGTAGTCGGGGGATCAATCAGCCCCAGCATTTT. Protein product: CASSRGINQPQHF.

The V gene is TRBV7-9, the J gene TRBJ2-1, with 10 bases matching TRBD2. The CDR3 runs to 16 residues. Germline-derived CDR1 and CDR2 are SEHNR and FQNEAQ (reference sequence). V shed 2 bases, J shed 4 bases, and the junction held 5 bases outside the gene matches. Written as DNA, the CDR3 is TGTGCCAGCAGCTTATTAGCGGGGGGCCTGTACAATGAGCAGTTCTTC. Protein product: CASSLLAGGLYNEQFF.

The chain couples TRBV7-6 to TRBJ2-7; 9 nucleotides agree with TRBD2. Per germline, CDR1 SGHVS and CDR2 FNYEAQ. There are 15 residues in the CDR3. Losses at the gene ends were 3 bases for V and 2 bases for J; bases not matched to a gene: 5. The CDR3 bases are TGTGCCAGCAGCTTTGAGCTAGCGGGGACCTACGAGCAGTACTTC. Amino acids: CASSFELAGTYEQYF.

The CDR3 DNA reads as TGTGCCAGCAGATCCCAGGGAAGGAATAAGCTGTTTTTT. Its protein is CASRSQGRNKLFF. This chain joins TRBV6-5 and TRBJ1-4, with a weak D call TRBD1 (5 bases). The germline CDR1 and CDR2 sequences are MNHEY and SVGAGI. The germline V and J ends were trimmed by 6 bases and 14 bases, with 19 bases remaining between them. The CDR3 has 13 amino acids.

The chain combines TRBV6-2 or TRBV6-3 with TRBJ2-7; D gene unclear. Trimming cost V 6 bases and J 4 bases, with 16 bases left between them. This CDR3 region has 14 residues. In germline, CDR1 is MNHEY, CDR2 SVGEGT. CDR3 amino acids: CASSSWAGMYEQYF. In nucleotides, the CDR3 is TGTGCCAGCAGCTCATGGGCTGGGATGTACGAGCAGTACTTC.

The chain couples TRBV11-2 to TRBJ1-2; D may be TRBD1 (6 bases). CDR3 length equals 18 residues. V lost 3 bases to trimming and J lost 4 bases, with 24 bases between them. Germline-derived CDR1 and CDR2 are SGHAT and FQNNGV. CDR3 DNA sequence: TGTGCCAGCAGCTTGATGGGGCTAGGAACAGGGTTACTCTATGGCTACACCTTC. It specifies CASSLMGLGTGLLYGYTF.

The genes are TRBV7-2 and TRBJ1-4; no clear D. Germline CDR1 and CDR2: SGHTA and FQGNSA. The CDR3 contains 13 residues. V was cut by 3 bases and J by 8 bases, with 10 bases left in between. The CDR3 coding sequence is TGTGCCAGCAGCTTGGTTGGGGAGGAAAAACTGTTTTTT. It is translated as CASSLVGEEKLFF. The variable domain in full, with the rest retrieved from reference TRBV7-2 and TRBJ1-4, is GAGVSQSPSNKVTEKGKDVELRCDPISGHTALYWYRQSLGQGLEFLIYFQGNSAPDKSGLPSDRFSAERTGGSVSTLTIQRTQQEDSAVYLCASSLVGEEKLFFGSGTQLSVL.

The CDR3 loop reads CASSEYLRGPGYEQFF. The CDR3 nucleotides are TGTGCCAGCAGTGAATATTTGCGGGGGCCAGGCTATGAGCAGTTCTTC. The V and J genes are TRBV6-1 and TRBJ2-1; TRBD2 might be the D (7 bases). Trimming took 2 bases from V and 8 from J, leaving 19 bases between them. This CDR3 is 16 amino acids long. Germline V gene sequence: CDR1 MNHNS, CDR2 SASEGT.

The J gene is TRBJ2-7, the V gene TRBV5-1; D perhaps matches TRBD2 (6 bases). Per the germline V gene, CDR1 is SGHRS and CDR2 is YFSETQ. Trimming shortened V by 0 bases and J by 0 bases, and 13 bases separated the two germline ends. The CDR3 consists of 16 residues. The CDR3, as DNA: TGCGCCAGCAGCTTGGCCGCGGGGACGTTCTCCTACGAGCAGTACTTC. Its translation is CASSLAAGTFSYEQYF.

The chain uses TRBV11-2 and TRBJ2-3; D perhaps matches TRBD2 (5 bases). Trimming took off 4 bases at V and 3 bases at J, with 8 bases between the two ends. The CDR3 has 13 residues. Germline V gene data show CDR1 as SGHAT and CDR2 as FQNNGV. The CDR3: CASSSWRTDTQYF. CDR3 in DNA: TGTGCCAGCAGCTCCTGGAGGACAGATACGCAGTATTTT.

This clonotype was seen only a few times. The chain joins TRBV6-2 or TRBV6-3 to TRBJ2-3; D is uncertain. The CDR3 has 16 amino acids. Germline V gene data show CDR1 as MNHEY and CDR2 as SVGEGT. The V and J ends lost 0 bases and 3 bases respectively, with 13 bases between them. CDR3 residues: CASSYSKKVWTDTQYF. The CDR3 coding sequence is TGTGCCAGCAGTTACTCGAAGAAAGTCTGGACAGATACGCAGTATTTT.

This clonotype came up a few times. V gene TRBV7-2 combines with J gene TRBJ2-3; TRBD2 agrees at 9 bases. Trimming removed 8 bases from V and 5 bases from J; junction bases left unmatched: 8. The V gene's germline CDR1 is SGHTA and CDR2 FQGNSA. The CDR3 runs 14 residues. The CDR3 DNA follows: TGTGCCAGCGGGGGCGGGGGGGCCGGAGATACGCAGTATTTT. Its translation: CASGGGGAGDTQYF.

The chain employs TRBV4-1 and TRBJ2-1; D uncertain. The CDR3 contains 16 residues. V was pared by 1 base and J by 2 bases, with 12 bases between. The germline gives CDR1 MGHRA, CDR2 YSYEKL. The CDR3 protein is CASSQGRPLAYNEQFF. In DNA form, the CDR3 reads TGCGCCAGCAGCCAAGGTAGGCCCCTAGCCTACAATGAGCAGTTCTTC.

This clonotype has only a few counts. The chain is built from TRBV7-8 and TRBJ2-3; D is unclear. Trimming shortened V by 5 bases and J by 5 bases, and 14 bases separated the two germline ends. Germline V gives CDR1 SGHVS, CDR2 FQNEAQ. This CDR3 is built from 14 residues. The chain's CDR3 is CASSQGPARDTQYF. The CDR3, as DNA: TGTGCCAGCAGCCAAGGACCAGCGCGAGATACGCAGTATTTT. Full variable domain (missing parts from reference TRBV7-8 and TRBJ2-3): GAGVSQSPRYKVAKRGQDVALRCDPISGHVSLFWYQQALGQGPEFLTYFQNEAQLDKSGLPSDRFFAERPEGSVSTLKIQRTQQEDSAVYLCASSQGPARDTQYFGPGTRLTVL.

V and J are TRBV29-1 and TRBJ2-3, with 7 positions matching TRBD2. This CDR3 has 13 residues. After removal of 5 bases from V and 4 bases from J, the junction contained 6 bases not matched to a gene. Germline V CDR1 and CDR2: SQVTM, ANQGSEA. The CDR3 reads CSVPWGGADTQYF. The CDR3 region has the DNA TGCAGCGTTCCTTGGGGGGGAGCAGATACGCAGTATTTT.

This clonotype showed up just a few times. V and J are TRBV7-9 and TRBJ2-1, with D perhaps matching TRBD1 or TRBD2 (5 bases each). The CDR3 has 16 amino acids. V gave up 4 bases and J gave up 4 bases, with 17 bases separating them. CDR1 and CDR2 from the germline V gene are SEHNR and FQNEAQ (reference sequence). The CDR3 DNA reads TGTGCCAGCAGCTCTTTGAGGGGACGGTCATACAATGAGCAGTTCTTC. It encodes CASSSLRGRSYNEQFF.

The chain has TRBV7-9 and TRBJ1-6; D unresolved. CDR3 size: 13 residues. Germline V gives CDR1 SEHNR, CDR2 FQNEAQ (reference sequence). The V and J ends lost 4 bases and 9 bases respectively, with 10 bases between them. The CDR3 reads CASSSGLSSPLHF. The CDR3 DNA reads TGTGCCAGCAGCTCAGGACTCTCTTCACCCCTCCACTTT.

The chain uses TRBV7-2 and TRBJ1-2, with a possible D match to TRBD1 (6 bases). V was trimmed by 6 bases and J by 8 bases, leaving 16 bases between them. Germline lookup yields CDR1 SGHTA and CDR2 FQGNSA. The CDR3 has 13 residues. The CDR3 coding sequence is TGTGCCAGCAGAGGGGGGGCAGCGGGAGGCTACACCTTC. As protein: CASRGGAAGGYTF.

A few counts support this clonotype. The V gene is TRBV6-5, the J gene TRBJ2-7; TRBD2 might be the D (5 bases). CDR1 MNHEY and CDR2 SVGAGI come from the germline V gene. The CDR3 sequence is 15 residues long. V dropped 0 bases and J dropped 3 bases, with 12 bases sitting between them. The CDR3 DNA sequence: TGTGCCAGCAGTTACTCACGTGAGGGATTCTACGAGCAGTACTTC. It translates to CASSYSREGFYEQYF.